This T cell receptor beta chain was captured by sequencing in a study of response to subunit inactivated influenza vaccine. Study-wide findings and caveats: Every seasonal influenza vaccination brings in few new T cells, the authors suggested.

TCRdb passed the RT-PCR reads through MiXCR, listing each CDR3 protein once. The repertoire holds around 480,000 distinct CDR3 sequences, with 15% to 20% as singletons. Points on this clonotype: Its target is unknown.

The CDR3 extends over 17 amino acids. Germline CDR1 is SGDLS and CDR2 is YYNGEE. Trimming took off 2 bases at V and 1 base at J, with 15 bases between the two ends. This specimen consisted of CD4+ T cells sorted from PBMCs, obtained around 2 years after vaccination. This receptor was taken from a man between 50 and 75 years old who received an inactivated influenza vaccine. This chain links TRBV9 with TRBJ2-2; D possibly corresponds to TRBD2 (6 bases). CDR3 nucleotides: TGTGCCAGCAGCGTGAGGGGAGGCGGAAGGAACACCGGGGAGCTGTTTTTT. Translation gives CASSVRGGGRNTGELFF.